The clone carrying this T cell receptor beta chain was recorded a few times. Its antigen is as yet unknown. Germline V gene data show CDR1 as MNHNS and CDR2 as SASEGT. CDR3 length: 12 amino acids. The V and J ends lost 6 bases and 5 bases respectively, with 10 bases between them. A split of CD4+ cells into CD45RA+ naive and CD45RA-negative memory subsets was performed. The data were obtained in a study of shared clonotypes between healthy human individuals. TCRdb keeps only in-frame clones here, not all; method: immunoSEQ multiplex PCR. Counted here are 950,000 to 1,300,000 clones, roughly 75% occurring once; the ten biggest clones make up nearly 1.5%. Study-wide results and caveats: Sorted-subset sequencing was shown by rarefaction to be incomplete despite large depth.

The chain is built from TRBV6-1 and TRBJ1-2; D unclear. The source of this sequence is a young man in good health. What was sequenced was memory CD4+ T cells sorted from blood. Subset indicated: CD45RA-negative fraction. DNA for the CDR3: TGTGCCAGCAGGGAAACAGCTTATGGCTACACCTTC. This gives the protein CASRETAYGYTF.